This T cell receptor (beta chain) was identified in a study of Graves' ophthalmopathy and Graves' hyperthyroidism. Study as a whole: Blood was drawn at initial diagnosis, before any treatment.

The authors amplified TCR beta CDR3 regions, and they did so from RNA transcripts for repertoire sequencing. Scientists carried out first-round RT-PCR using HTBI primers and then a second-round multiplex PCR. TCRdb re-analysed the multiplex PCR reads in MiXCR, keeping a single row per CDR3 protein. Of a few hundred thousand distinct CDR3 sequences listed, roughly 14% are singletons. This clonotype occurred many times. V lost 3 bases and J lost 4; bases outside the gene matches: 9. CDR1 SGHTA and CDR2 FQGNSA come from the germline V gene. The CDR3 contains 16 residues. The chain recombines TRBV7-2 with TRBJ2-5; TRBD2 matches at 9 bases. What was sequenced was peripheral blood. This TCR derives from a young woman with stable Graves' hyperthyroidism. DNA for the CDR3: TGTGCCAGCAGCTTCACGACTAGCGGTTCGTTAGAGACCCAGTACTTC. Its translation is CASSFTTSGSLETQYF. Filled out from reference TRBV7-2 and TRBJ2-5, the complete variable domain reads GAGVSQSPSNKVTEKGKDVELRCDPISGHTALYWYRQSLGQGLEFLIYFQGNSAPDKSGLPSDRFSAERTGGSVSTLTIQRTQQEDSAVYLCASSFTTSGSLETQYFGPGTRLLVL.